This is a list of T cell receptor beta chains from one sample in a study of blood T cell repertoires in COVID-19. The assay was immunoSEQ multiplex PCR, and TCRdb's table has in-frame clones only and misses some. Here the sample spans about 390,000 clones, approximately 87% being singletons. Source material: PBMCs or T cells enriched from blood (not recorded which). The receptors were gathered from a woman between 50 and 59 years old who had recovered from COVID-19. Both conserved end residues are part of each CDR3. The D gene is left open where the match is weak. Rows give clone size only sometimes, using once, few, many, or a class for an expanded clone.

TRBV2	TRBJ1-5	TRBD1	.	CASSRDRGVFSNQPQHF	TGTGCCAGCAGCCGGGACAGGGGGGTTTTCAGCAATCAGCCCCAGCATTTT
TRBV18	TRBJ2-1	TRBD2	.	CASSHDLLTGGPTLNEQFF	TGTGCCAGCTCACACGACCTACTGACGGGGGGACCTACCCTCAATGAGCAGTTCTTC
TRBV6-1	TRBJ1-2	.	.	CASSDRSAAGYTF	TGTGCCAGCAGTGATCGGTCCGCTGCAGGCTACACCTTC
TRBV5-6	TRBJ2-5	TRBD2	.	CASSPGTSRVETQYF	TGTGCCAGCAGCCCTGGGACTAGCAGGGTGGAGACCCAGTACTTC
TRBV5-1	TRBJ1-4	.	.	CASSLGPGQGEKLFF	TGCGCCAGCAGCTTGGGTCCGGGACAAGGTGAAAAACTGTTTTTT
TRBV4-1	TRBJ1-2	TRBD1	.	CASSQDQGGVRSGYTF	TGCGCCAGCAGCCAAGATCAAGGGGGCGTAAGGTCCGGCTACACCTTC
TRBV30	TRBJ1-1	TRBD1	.	CALNRGMGNTEAFF	TGTGCCTTAAACAGGGGGATGGGGAACACTGAAGCTTTCTTT
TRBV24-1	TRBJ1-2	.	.	CATSGSTGSGYTF	TGTGCCACCAGTGGTTCTACAGGGAGCGGCTACACCTTC
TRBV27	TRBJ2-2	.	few	CASSSLRGAGELFF	TGTGCCAGCAGTTCCCTCCGGGGAGCCGGGGAGCTGTTTTTT
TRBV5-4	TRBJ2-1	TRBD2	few	CASSPPPSGGANEQFF	TGTGCCAGCAGCCCCCCCCCGAGCGGGGGGGCGAATGAGCAGTTCTTC
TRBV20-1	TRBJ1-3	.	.	CSASYSDSGGNTIYF	TGCAGTGCAAGTTACAGTGACTCGGGAGGAAACACCATATATTTT
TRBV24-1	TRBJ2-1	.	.	CATSEGRRNNEQFF	TGTGCCACCAGTGAGGGCAGACGAAACAATGAGCAGTTCTTC
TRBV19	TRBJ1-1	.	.	CASSLPGGATEAFF	TGTGCCAGTAGTCTCCCGGGGGGGGCGACTGAAGCTTTCTTT
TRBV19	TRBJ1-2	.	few	CASNSDRTLYNYGYTF	TGTGCCAGTAACTCCGACAGGACATTATATAACTATGGCTACACCTTC
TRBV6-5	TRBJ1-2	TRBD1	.	CASIPGDRPNYGYTF	TGTGCCAGCATCCCGGGGGACAGGCCTAACTATGGCTACACCTTC
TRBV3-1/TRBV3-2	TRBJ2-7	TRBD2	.	CASSQDGGSKVYEQYF	TGTGCCAGCAGCCAAGACGGGGGGTCGAAGGTGTACGAGCAGTACTTC
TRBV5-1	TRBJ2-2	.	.	CASIRDSPNTGELFF	TGCGCCAGCATACGGGACTCCCCGAACACCGGGGAGCTGTTTTTT
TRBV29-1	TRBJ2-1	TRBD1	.	CSALGTGNEQFF	TGCAGCGCCCTAGGGACAGGCAATGAGCAGTTCTTC
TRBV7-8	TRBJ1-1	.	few	CASSPRGGLNTEAFF	TGTGCCAGCAGCCCGCGGGGGGGGTTGAACACTGAAGCTTTCTTT
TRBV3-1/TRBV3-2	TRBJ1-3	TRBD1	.	CASSAGTGVNLSWNTIYF	TGTGCCAGCAGCGCCGGGACAGGGGTAAATTTGTCCTGGAACACCATATATTTT
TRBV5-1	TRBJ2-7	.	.	CASSLKSGNEQYF	TGCGCCAGCAGCTTGAAATCGGGGAACGAGCAGTACTTC
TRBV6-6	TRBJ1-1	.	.	CASMKAGEGTEAFF	TGTGCCAGCATGAAGGCCGGGGAGGGCACTGAAGCTTTCTTT
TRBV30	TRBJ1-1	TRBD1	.	CACRGHDEAFF	TGTGCCTGCAGGGGGCACGATGAAGCTTTCTTT
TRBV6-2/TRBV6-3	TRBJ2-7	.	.	CASSYPRQGTGEQYF	TGTGCCAGCAGTTACCCCCGCCAGGGGACGGGCGAGCAGTACTTC
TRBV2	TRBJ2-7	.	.	CASTWNDRPYEQYF	TGTGCCAGCACCTGGAACGACAGACCCTACGAGCAGTACTTC
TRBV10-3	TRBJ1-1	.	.	CAISGGWVGQNTEAFF	TGTGCCATCAGTGGCGGTTGGGTGGGACAGAACACTGAAGCTTTCTTT
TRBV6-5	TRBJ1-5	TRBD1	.	CASRLQGLQPQHF	TGTGCCAGCAGGCTACAGGGGTTGCAGCCCCAGCATTTT
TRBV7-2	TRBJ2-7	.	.	CASSLTVSVYEQYF	TGTGCCAGCAGCCTCACGGTTAGCGTCTACGAGCAGTACTTC
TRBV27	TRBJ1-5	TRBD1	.	CASSLKGAINQPQHF	TGTGCCAGCAGTTTAAAGGGGGCAATCAATCAGCCCCAGCATTTT
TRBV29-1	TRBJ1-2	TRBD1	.	CSVLGQGNYGYTF	TGCAGCGTTCTGGGACAGGGAAACTATGGCTACACCTTC
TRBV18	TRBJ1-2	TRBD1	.	CASSPGQGVYGYTF	TGTGCCAGCTCTCCAGGACAGGGAGTTTATGGCTACACCTTC
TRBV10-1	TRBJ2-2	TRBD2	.	CASSEGLADLPGELFF	TGCGCCAGCAGTGAGGGACTAGCGGACCTTCCCGGGGAGCTGTTTTTT
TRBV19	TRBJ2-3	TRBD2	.	CASHTSGGGSSHTQYF	TGTGCCAGCCACACTAGCGGGGGAGGTTCATCTCATACGCAGTATTTT